These 24 T cell receptor beta chains came from one sample sequenced in a study of T cell responses to AZD1222 COVID-19 vaccine. Produced via immunoSEQ multiplex PCR; TCRdb's table is partial and in-frame only. The sample comprises about 90,000 clones, almost 90% of which are singletons, and around a tenth rests with the top ten. The sample consisted of peripheral blood, taken on day 0 of MenACWY control vaccination. The receptors come from an adult in good health.

J is TRBJ1-6 and V is TRBV7-9; D gene ambiguous. The V gene lost 6 bases and the J gene lost 0 bases, with 9 bases spanning the gap. Germline CDR1 and CDR2: SEHNR and FQNEAQ (reference sequence). This CDR3 contains 15 residues. The CDR3 region is CASSIQSSYNSPLHF. In nucleotides, the CDR3 is TGTGCCAGCAGTATACAGAGCTCCTATAATTCACCCCTCCACTTT.

The chain links TRBV5-1 to TRBJ1-5; weak D call: TRBD1 (6 bases). With 0 bases removed from V and 2 bases from J, the gap between germline ends came to 12 bases. Germline CDR1 reads SGHRS; CDR2 reads YFSETQ. The CDR3 is made up of 16 amino acids. For the CDR3, the DNA is TGCGCCAGCAGCTTGGGGGGGGGCCAAGGCAATCAGCCCCAGCATTTT. Amino acid sequence: CASSLGGGQGNQPQHF.

The chain recombines TRBV2 with TRBJ2-7; 12 nucleotides match TRBD2. With V trimmed by 6 bases and J by 1 base, 1 base remained unmatched. The CDR3 contains 14 residues. CDR1 and CDR2 (germline): SNHLY, FYNNEI. The CDR3 loop is CASRGTSGSYEQYF. CDR3 nucleotides: TGTGCCAGCAGAGGGACTAGCGGGTCCTACGAGCAGTACTTC.

The chain carries TRBV5-6 and TRBJ2-3; 7 bases are shared with TRBD1. J lost 0 bases, V lost 3 bases, and 13 bases had no gene match. Germline V gives CDR1 SGHDT, CDR2 YYEEEE. The length of the CDR3 is 18 residues. CDR3 in DNA: TGTGCCAGCAGCTCCGCGACAGGGAAGGGGTTAAGCACAGATACGCAGTATTTT. Translating it yields CASSSATGKGLSTDTQYF.

This sequence joins TRBV2 and TRBJ1-6; 7 positions match TRBD1. The CDR3 has 15 amino acids. After removal of 1 base from V and 7 bases from J, the junction contained 4 bases not matched to a gene. Germline V gene sequence: CDR1 SNHLY, CDR2 FYNNEI. CDR3 in DNA: TGTGCCAGCAGTGAAGTCGCGACAGGGAATTCACCCCTCCACTTT. Its translation is CASSEVATGNSPLHF.

The CDR3 loop reads CASSSSGSTIFNSPLHF. The CDR3 coding sequence is TGTGCCAGCAGCTCCTCCGGTAGCACTATATTTAATTCACCCCTCCACTTT. V usage is TRBV7-9 and J usage is TRBJ1-6; D is undetermined. The CDR3 is made up of 17 amino acids. V shed 4 bases and J shed 6 bases, with 19 bases lying between them. Germline CDR1 SEHNR, CDR2 FQNEAQ (reference sequence).

This clone was seen a single time. The J gene is TRBJ2-2, the V gene TRBV6-2 or TRBV6-3, with D possibly matching TRBD2 (6 bases). CDR3 length: 17 amino acids. Germline CDR1 reads MNHEY; CDR2 reads SVGEGT. Trimming removed 0 bases from V and 1 base from J, with 12 bases in between. CDR3 loop: CASSYSRDGGNTGELFF. Here the CDR3 DNA reads TGTGCCAGCAGTTACTCGAGAGACGGGGGGAACACCGGGGAGCTGTTTTTT.

This sequence joins TRBV3-1 (or the pseudogene TRBV3-2) and TRBJ2-7; no clear D. V shed 3 bases and J shed 0 bases, with 12 bases lying between them. Germline CDR1 LGHDT, CDR2 YNNKEL (reference sequence). The CDR3 is made up of 15 amino acids. The CDR3 is CASSHGRMSSYEQYF. The CDR3 nucleotides are TGTGCCAGCAGCCATGGAAGGATGAGCTCCTACGAGCAGTACTTC.

The chain joins TRBV6-5 to TRBJ1-2; D possibly corresponds to TRBD1 (5 bases). The CDR3 is 13 residues long. Looked up from germline, CDR1 is MNHEY and CDR2 is SVGAGI. Trimming removed 6 bases at V and 0 bases at J, with 8 bases between. The CDR3 loop is CASSLTANYGYTF. The CDR3 bases are TGTGCCAGCAGCTTGACAGCTAACTATGGCTACACCTTC.

The chain links TRBV19 to TRBJ1-1, with D possibly TRBD1 on 6 matching bases. The germline gives CDR1 LNHDA, CDR2 SQIVND (reference sequence). Trimming left V 5 bases short and J 0 bases short, with 13 bases between. This CDR3 is built from 15 residues. Here the CDR3 reads CASSLQGPMNTEAFF. The CDR3 DNA reads as TGTGCCAGTAGTTTACAGGGCCCAATGAACACTGAAGCTTTCTTT.

This clone was counted between two and nine times. The gene calls are TRBV5-6 and TRBJ1-1; tentatively, D is TRBD1 (5 bases). V lost 2 bases and J 0 bases, leaving 11 bases between the germline ends. CDR1 and CDR2 (germline): SGHDT, YYEEEE. The CDR3 has 15 amino acids. The CDR3 DNA reads TGTGCCAGCAGCTTTGGCAGGGAGATGAACACTGAAGCTTTCTTT. This codes for CASSFGREMNTEAFF.

The genes are TRBV6-5 and TRBJ2-5, with D possibly being TRBD1 or TRBD2 (5 bases each). V lost 7 bases and J lost 2, with 14 bases in between. From germline, CDR1 is MNHEY and CDR2 SVGAGI. This CDR3 has 14 residues. Written as DNA, the CDR3 is TGTGCCAGCAACCTACCGGGACGACAAGAGACCCAGTACTTC. It specifies CASNLPGRQETQYF.

Of note for this clone: This sample also contains other DNA sequences that code for the same CDR3. CDR3 region: CASSQGPYEQYF. Here the CDR3 DNA reads TGTGCCAGCAGCCAAGGGCCCTACGAGCAGTACTTC. The chain uses TRBV3-1 (or the pseudogene TRBV3-2) and TRBJ2-7; D call uncertain. V was cut by 1 base and J by 2 bases, with 3 bases left in between. Germline CDR1 is LGHDT and CDR2 is YNNKEL (reference sequence). The CDR3 runs to 12 residues.

The CDR3 region is CASSSDRAASGNTIYF. CDR3 sequence (DNA): TGTGCCAGCAGTTCCGACAGGGCGGCATCTGGAAACACCATATATTTT. The chain uses TRBV6-2 or TRBV6-3 and TRBJ1-3; TRBD1 matches at 7 bases. Germline V lookup: CDR1 MNHEY, CDR2 SVGEGT. The junction had 7 bases not matched to a gene; V was cut back by 4 bases and J by 1 base. There are 16 residues in the CDR3.

The V and J genes are TRBV5-1 and TRBJ2-7, with D possibly being TRBD2 (6 bases). Germline CDR1 SGHRS, CDR2 YFSETQ. V gave up 5 bases and J gave up 4 bases, with 16 bases separating them. This CDR3 has 14 amino acids. CDR3 sequence (DNA): TGCGCCAGCAGTTCCGGGACGGGGGAATACGAGCAGTACTTC. Its translation: CASSSGTGEYEQYF.

This chain joins TRBV12-3 or TRBV12-4 and TRBJ1-2; unclear D gene. Trimming removed 3 bases from V and 7 bases from J, with 12 bases in between. This CDR3 contains 13 residues. DNA of the CDR3: TGTGCCAGCAGTTTTAGCCCGACCGCTGGCTACACCTTC. This sequence encodes CASSFSPTAGYTF.

The V and J genes are TRBV19 and TRBJ2-7; tentative D call: TRBD1 (6 bases). The V and J ends lost 4 bases and 0 bases respectively, with 10 bases between them. There are 14 residues in the CDR3. Germline CDR1 and CDR2: LNHDA and SQIVND (reference sequence). The CDR3 region has the DNA TGTGCCAGTAGTAGGGACATGAGCTCCTACGAGCAGTACTTC. This encodes CASSRDMSSYEQYF. Full variable domain (rest looked up from reference TRBV19 and TRBJ2-7): DGGITQSPKYLFRKEGQNVTLSCEQNLNHDAMYWYRQDPGQGLRLIYYSQIVNDFQKGDIAEGYSVSREKKESFPLTVTSAQKNPTAFYLCASSRDMSSYEQYFGPGTRLTVT.

The chain joins TRBV7-8 to TRBJ2-2; possible D gene TRBD1, 5 bases. Germline V gene data show CDR1 as SGHVS and CDR2 as FQNEAQ. With 6 bases removed from V and 1 base from J, the gap between germline ends came to 12 bases. The CDR3 runs to 15 residues. The CDR3 DNA reads as TGTGCCAGCAGTGGGGCGCGTTTGAACACCGGGGAGCTGTTTTTT. Translation gives CASSGARLNTGELFF.

The chain uses TRBV4-2 and TRBJ1-2; D gene unclear. CDR3 length: 14 residues. CDR1 and CDR2 from the germline V gene are LGHNA and YNFKEQ. V was clipped by 0 bases and J by 8 bases, with 13 bases between them. In DNA form, the CDR3 reads TGTGCCAGCAGCCAAGACAGCTCCAATAGGGGCTACACCTTC. Its translation: CASSQDSSNRGYTF.

This chain connects TRBV4-1 to TRBJ1-5; D uncertain. The V end lost 0 bases, the J end lost 7 bases, and 10 bases lay between the germline ends. The CDR3 is 14 residues long. CDR1 is MGHRA, CDR2 YSYEKL, per germline. The CDR3: CASSQDFGDQPQHF. The CDR3 DNA reads as TGCGCCAGCAGCCAAGATTTTGGAGACCAGCCCCAGCATTTT.

With respect to this clone: Other DNA sequences from this sample encode an identical CDR3 as well. V gene TRBV28 combines with J gene TRBJ1-2, with D unresolved. Trimming shortened V by 5 bases and J by 4 bases, and 2 bases separated the two germline ends. CDR1 and CDR2 (germline): MDHEN, SYDVKM. CDR3 length: 10 residues. CDR3 in amino acids: CASSSYGYTF. CDR3 nucleotide sequence: TGTGCCAGCAGTAGCTATGGCTACACCTTC.

The V and J genes are TRBV11-2 and TRBJ2-1, with 9 bases matching TRBD2. The CDR3 runs 16 residues. Germline CDR1 SGHAT, CDR2 FQNNGV. Unmatched junction bases numbered 8, after V lost 4 bases and J lost 4 bases. CDR3 loop: CASSSLAGKFYNEQFF. The CDR3 region has the DNA TGTGCCAGCAGCTCTCTAGCGGGGAAGTTTTACAATGAGCAGTTCTTC.

CDR3 sequence (DNA): TGTGCCAGCAGCCCCCAGAGAGATACGCAGTATTTT. As protein: CASSPQRDTQYF. The chain employs TRBV7-8 and TRBJ2-3; D ambiguous. The germline V gene has CDR1 SGHVS and CDR2 FQNEAQ. Trimming cost V 5 bases and J 5 bases, with 8 bases left between them. The CDR3 is 12 amino acids.

J is TRBJ1-6 and V is TRBV4-3; D is unresolved. V gave up 2 bases and J gave up 7 bases, with 12 bases separating them. In germline, CDR1 is LGHNA, CDR2 YSLEER. The CDR3 sequence is 15 residues long. The CDR3 spells CASSQRTGRNSPLHF. The CDR3 region has the DNA TGCGCCAGCAGCCAAAGGACCGGCAGGAATTCACCCCTCCACTTT.